This T cell receptor (beta chain) was recorded in a study of blood T cell repertoires in COVID-19. In the study overall: Both acute and convalescent COVID-19 samples were obtained from the United States, Italy and Spain. Sample material is recorded as cDNA or gDNA derived from T cells, B-cell-depleted T cells, or PBMCs.

Libraries were prepared by immunoSEQ multiplex PCR; TCRdb keeps only in-frame clonotypes and omits some of them. The profile shows some 670,000 clones, 80% to 90% of them singletons. CDR3 length equals 15 residues. In germline, CDR1 is SGHTA, CDR2 FQGNSA. Trimming removed 3 bases at V and 4 bases at J, with 13 bases between. Sequencing input: peripheral blood. The rearrangement links TRBV7-2 to TRBJ1-5, with D tentatively TRBD1 (5 bases). This clonotype was sampled from a young woman with acute or convalescent COVID-19. For the CDR3, the DNA is TGTGCCAGCAGCTTGAACCAGGGAGGGAATCAGCCCCAGCATTTT. Residues: CASSLNQGGNQPQHF.